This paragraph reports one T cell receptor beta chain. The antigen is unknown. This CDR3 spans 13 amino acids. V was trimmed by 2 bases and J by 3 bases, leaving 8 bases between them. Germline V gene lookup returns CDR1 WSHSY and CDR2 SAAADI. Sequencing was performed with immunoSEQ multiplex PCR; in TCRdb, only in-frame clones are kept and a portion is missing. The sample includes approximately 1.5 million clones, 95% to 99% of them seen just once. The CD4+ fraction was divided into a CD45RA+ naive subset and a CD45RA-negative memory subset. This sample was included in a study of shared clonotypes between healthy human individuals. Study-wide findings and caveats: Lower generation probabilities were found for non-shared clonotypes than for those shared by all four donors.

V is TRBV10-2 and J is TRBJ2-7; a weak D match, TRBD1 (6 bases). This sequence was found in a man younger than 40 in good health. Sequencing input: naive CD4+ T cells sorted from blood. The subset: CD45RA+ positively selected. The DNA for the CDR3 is TGCGCCAGCAGTGAGAGGGGGATCTACGAGCAGTACTTC. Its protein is CASSERGIYEQYF.